This T cell receptor (beta chain) originates from a study of CD4 and CD8 cells across lung adenocarcinoma regions. This clonotype was seen at least ten times. TCRdb itself ran the PCR reads through MiXCR, one entry per CDR3 protein. The sample consists of about 19,000 distinct CDR3 sequences, 40% to 60% of them appearing once. The CDR3 is 16 residues long. V dropped 4 bases and J dropped 6; count of bases not matched to a gene: 10. The germline V gene encodes CDR1 WSHSY and CDR2 SAAADI. Samples came from patients with localized non-small cell lung adenocarcinoma. The sequenced sample consisted of CD8+ T cells from the margin of a lung tumor. This chain uses TRBV10-2 with TRBJ2-1, with 9 bases that match TRBD2. This receptor was obtained from a male donor with lung adenocarcinoma. The CD4 and CD8 labels of this study may be unreliable. The CDR3 sequence is CASSGPRLAGRNEQFF. The CDR3 DNA is TGCGCCAGCAGTGGACCCCGGCTAGCGGGACGCAATGAGCAGTTCTTC.